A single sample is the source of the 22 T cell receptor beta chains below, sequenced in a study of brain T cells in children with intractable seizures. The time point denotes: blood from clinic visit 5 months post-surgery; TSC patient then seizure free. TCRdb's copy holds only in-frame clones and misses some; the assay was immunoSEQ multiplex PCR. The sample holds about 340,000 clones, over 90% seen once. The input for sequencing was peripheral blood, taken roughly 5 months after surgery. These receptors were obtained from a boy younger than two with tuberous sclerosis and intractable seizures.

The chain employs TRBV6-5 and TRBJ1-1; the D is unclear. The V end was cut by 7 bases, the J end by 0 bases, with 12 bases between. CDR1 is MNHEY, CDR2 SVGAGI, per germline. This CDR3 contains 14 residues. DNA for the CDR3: TGTGCCAGCACGGTAGGAGGGATGAACACTGAAGCTTTCTTT. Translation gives CASTVGGMNTEAFF.

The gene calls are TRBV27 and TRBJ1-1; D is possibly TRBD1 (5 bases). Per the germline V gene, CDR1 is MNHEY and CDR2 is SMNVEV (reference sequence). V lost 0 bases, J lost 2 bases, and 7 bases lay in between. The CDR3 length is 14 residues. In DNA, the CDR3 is TGTGCCAGCAGTTTATCGGGGGTTAACACTGAAGCTTTCTTT. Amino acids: CASSLSGVNTEAFF.

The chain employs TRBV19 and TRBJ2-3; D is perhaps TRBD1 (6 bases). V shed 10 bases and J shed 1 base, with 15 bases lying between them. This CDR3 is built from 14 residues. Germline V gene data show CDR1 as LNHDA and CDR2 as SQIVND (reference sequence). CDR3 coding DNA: TGTGCCACCTCCCGGGACACACGCACAGATACGCAGTATTTT. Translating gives CATSRDTRTDTQYF.

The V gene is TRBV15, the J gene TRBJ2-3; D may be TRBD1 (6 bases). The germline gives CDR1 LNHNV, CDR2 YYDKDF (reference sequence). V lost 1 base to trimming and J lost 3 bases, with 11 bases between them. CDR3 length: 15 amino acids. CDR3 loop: CATSRGTAGTDTQYF. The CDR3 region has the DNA TGTGCCACCAGCAGAGGGACAGCTGGGACAGATACGCAGTATTTT. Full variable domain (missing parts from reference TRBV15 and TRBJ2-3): DAMVIQNPRYQVTQFGKPVTLSCSQTLNHNVMYWYQQKSSQAPKLLFHYYDKDFNNEADTPDNFQSRRPNTSFCFLDIRSPGLGDTAMYLCATSRGTAGTDTQYFGPGTRLTVL.

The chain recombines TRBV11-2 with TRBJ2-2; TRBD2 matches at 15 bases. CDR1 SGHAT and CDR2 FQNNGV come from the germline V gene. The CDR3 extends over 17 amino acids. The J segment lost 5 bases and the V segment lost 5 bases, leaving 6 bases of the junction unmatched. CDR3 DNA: TGTGCCAGCAGCCCGGGACTAGCGGGAGGAAAAACCGGGGAGCTGTTTTTT. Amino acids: CASSPGLAGGKTGELFF. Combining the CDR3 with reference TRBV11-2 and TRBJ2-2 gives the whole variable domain EAGVAQSPRYKIIEKRQSVAFWCNPISGHATLYWYQQILGQGPKLLIQFQNNGVVDDSQLPKDRFSAERLKGVDSTLKIQPAKLEDSAVYLCASSPGLAGGKTGELFFGEGSRLTVL.

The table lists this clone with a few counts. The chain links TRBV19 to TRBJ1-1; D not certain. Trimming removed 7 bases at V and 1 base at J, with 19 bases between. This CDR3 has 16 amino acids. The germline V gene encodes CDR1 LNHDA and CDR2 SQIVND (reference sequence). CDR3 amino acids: CASTSRMDGENTEAFF. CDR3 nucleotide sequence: TGTGCCAGTACCTCAAGGATGGACGGAGAGAACACTGAAGCTTTCTTT.

CDR3 protein: CASSIVASGVNEQYF. CDR3 coding DNA: TGTGCCAGTAGTATTGTGGCTAGCGGGGTCAACGAGCAGTACTTC. V is TRBV19 and J is TRBJ2-7; 9 bases are shared with TRBD2. Germline CDR1 and CDR2: LNHDA and SQIVND (reference sequence). The CDR3 runs 15 residues. Losses at the gene ends were 3 bases for V and 5 bases for J; bases not matched to a gene: 8.

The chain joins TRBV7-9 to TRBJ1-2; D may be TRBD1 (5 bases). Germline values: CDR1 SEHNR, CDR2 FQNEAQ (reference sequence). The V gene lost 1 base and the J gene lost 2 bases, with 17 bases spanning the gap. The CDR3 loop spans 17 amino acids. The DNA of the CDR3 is TGTGCCAGCAGCTTAGGAGGGTCCCGGGGGTTGAACTATGGCTACACCTTC. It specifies CASSLGGSRGLNYGYTF.

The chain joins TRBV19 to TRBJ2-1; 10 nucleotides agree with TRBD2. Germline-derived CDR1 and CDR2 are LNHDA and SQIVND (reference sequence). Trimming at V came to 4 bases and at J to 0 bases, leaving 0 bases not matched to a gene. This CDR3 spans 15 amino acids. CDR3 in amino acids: CASSRTSGSYNEQFF. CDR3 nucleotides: TGTGCCAGTAGTAGGACTAGCGGCTCCTACAATGAGCAGTTCTTC.

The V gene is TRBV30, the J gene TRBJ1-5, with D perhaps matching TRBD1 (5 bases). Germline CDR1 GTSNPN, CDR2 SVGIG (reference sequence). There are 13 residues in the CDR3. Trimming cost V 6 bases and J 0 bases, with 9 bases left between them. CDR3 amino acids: CACRQYSNQPQHF. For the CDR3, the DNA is TGTGCCTGTCGACAGTATAGCAATCAGCCCCAGCATTTT.

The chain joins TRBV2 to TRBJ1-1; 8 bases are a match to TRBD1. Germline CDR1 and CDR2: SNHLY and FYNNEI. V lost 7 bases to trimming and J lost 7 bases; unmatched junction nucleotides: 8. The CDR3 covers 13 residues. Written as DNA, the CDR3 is TGTGCCAGCATCGTCAGGGGGCGCGTTGAAGCTTTCTTT. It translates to CASIVRGRVEAFF.

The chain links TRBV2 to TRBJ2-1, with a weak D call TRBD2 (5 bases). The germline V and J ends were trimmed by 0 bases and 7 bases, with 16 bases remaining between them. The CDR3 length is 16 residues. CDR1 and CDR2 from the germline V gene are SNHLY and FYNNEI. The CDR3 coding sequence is TGTGCCAGCAGTGAAGCGTTGAGGGATTTGGGGAATGAGCAGTTCTTC. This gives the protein CASSEALRDLGNEQFF. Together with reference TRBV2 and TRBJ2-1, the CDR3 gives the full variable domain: EPEVTQTPSHQVTQMGQEVILRCVPISNHLYFYWYRQILGQKVEFLVSFYNNEISEKSEIFDDQFSVERPDGSNFTLKIRSTKLEDSAMYFCASSEALRDLGNEQFFGPGTRLTVL.

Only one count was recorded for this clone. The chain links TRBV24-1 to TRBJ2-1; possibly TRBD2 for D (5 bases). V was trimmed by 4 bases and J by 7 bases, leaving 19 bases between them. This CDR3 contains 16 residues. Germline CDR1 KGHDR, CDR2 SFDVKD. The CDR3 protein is CATSERLALVKNEQFF. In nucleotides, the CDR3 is TGTGCCACCAGTGAAAGGCTAGCACTAGTCAAAAATGAGCAGTTCTTC.

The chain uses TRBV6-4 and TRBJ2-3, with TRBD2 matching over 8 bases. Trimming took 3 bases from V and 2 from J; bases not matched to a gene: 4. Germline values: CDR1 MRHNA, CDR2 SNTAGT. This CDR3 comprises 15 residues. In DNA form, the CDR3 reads TGTGCCAGCAGTGAGAACGGGGGGGCCACAGATACGCAGTATTTT. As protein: CASSENGGATDTQYF.

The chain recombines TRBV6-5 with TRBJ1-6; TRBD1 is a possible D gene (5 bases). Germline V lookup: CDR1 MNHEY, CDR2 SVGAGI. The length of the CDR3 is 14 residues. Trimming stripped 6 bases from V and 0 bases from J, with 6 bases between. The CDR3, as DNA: TGTGCCAGCAGAAGGGGCTCCTATAATTCACCCCTCCACTTT. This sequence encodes CASRRGSYNSPLHF.

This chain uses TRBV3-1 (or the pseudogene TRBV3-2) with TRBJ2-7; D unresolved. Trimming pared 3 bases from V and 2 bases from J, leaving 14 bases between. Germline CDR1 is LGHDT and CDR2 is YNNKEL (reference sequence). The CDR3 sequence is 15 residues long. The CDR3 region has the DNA TGTGCCAGCAGCCAGGCTATTCGGGCTACCTACGAGCAGTACTTC. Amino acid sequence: CASSQAIRATYEQYF.

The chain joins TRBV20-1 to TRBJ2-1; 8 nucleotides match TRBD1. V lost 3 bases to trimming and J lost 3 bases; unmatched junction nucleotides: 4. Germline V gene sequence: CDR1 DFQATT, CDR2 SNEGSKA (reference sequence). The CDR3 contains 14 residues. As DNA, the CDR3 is TGCAGTGCTAGTCTCGGGACAGGCTACAATGAGCAGTTCTTC. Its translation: CSASLGTGYNEQFF.

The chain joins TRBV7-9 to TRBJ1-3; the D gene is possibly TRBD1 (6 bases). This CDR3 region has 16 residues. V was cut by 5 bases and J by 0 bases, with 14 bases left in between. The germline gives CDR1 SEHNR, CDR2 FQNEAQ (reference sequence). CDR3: CASSRGQFISGNTIYF. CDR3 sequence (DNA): TGTGCCAGCAGCCGAGGACAGTTCATCTCTGGAAACACCATATATTTT.

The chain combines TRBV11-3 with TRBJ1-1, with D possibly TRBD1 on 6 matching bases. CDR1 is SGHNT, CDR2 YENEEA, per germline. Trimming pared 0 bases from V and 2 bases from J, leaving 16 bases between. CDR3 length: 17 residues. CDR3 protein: CASSLDGMGARNTEAFF. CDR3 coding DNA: TGTGCCAGCAGCTTAGATGGGATGGGGGCCCGAAACACTGAAGCTTTCTTT.

Here the CDR3 DNA reads TGTGCCAGCAGCTTACGACAGGGGCAAGGCTACACCTTC. Encoded protein: CASSLRQGQGYTF. The V call is TRBV11-3, the J call TRBJ1-2; 8 bases align to TRBD1. This CDR3 spans 13 amino acids. The V and J ends lost 2 bases and 8 bases, in that order; junction bases with no gene match: 4. Germline V lookup: CDR1 SGHNT, CDR2 YENEEA.

The CDR3 region is CASSIDPGGLRIRQPQHF. CDR3 DNA sequence: TGTGCCAGTAGTATAGATCCCGGAGGTCTCAGAATCAGGCAGCCCCAGCATTTT. The chain has TRBV19 and TRBJ1-5, with D unresolved. Trimming removed 0 bases at V and 7 bases at J, with 22 bases between. Per germline, CDR1 LNHDA and CDR2 SQIVND (reference sequence). CDR3 length equals 18 residues.

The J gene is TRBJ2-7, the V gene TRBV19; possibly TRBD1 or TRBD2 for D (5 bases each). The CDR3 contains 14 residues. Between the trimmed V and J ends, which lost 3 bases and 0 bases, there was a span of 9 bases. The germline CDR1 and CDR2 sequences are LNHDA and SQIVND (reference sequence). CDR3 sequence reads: CASSIQGPSYEQYF. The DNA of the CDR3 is TGTGCCAGTAGTATCCAGGGACCCTCCTACGAGCAGTACTTC.